The 18 T cell receptor beta chains reported below all come from one sample, sequenced in a study of regulatory T cells in long-lasting Graves disease. HTBI primers from iRepertoire and Arm-PCR of CDR3 regions yielded the TCR beta libraries. TCRdb ran MiXCR on the multiplex PCR reads and lists one entry per CDR3 protein. The sample shows a few hundred thousand distinct CDR3 sequences, about 17% of them seen only once. Time point described: newly diagnosed GD, antithyroid drugs for less than 3 months. The TCR library was prepared using RNA isolated from PBMCs. Another study also made use of these data, one on T cells in Graves' hyperthyroidism and ophthalmopathy.

This sample comprised peripheral blood mononuclear cells (PBMCs), obtained at new diagnosis, from a patient treated with antithyroid drugs. These receptors all come from a woman in her 30s with Graves disease.

The V and J genes are TRBV15 and TRBJ1-5, with D possibly matching TRBD1 (5 bases). The germline gives CDR1 LNHNV, CDR2 YYDKDF (reference sequence). This CDR3 contains 13 residues. Trimming shortened V by 0 bases and J by 6 bases, and 6 bases separated the two germline ends. The CDR3, as DNA: TGTGCCACCAGCAGAGAAGGGACTCAGCCCCAGCATTTT. Protein product: CATSREGTQPQHF.

Comments on this clonotype: This likely stems from a read error, as it lies one base from a far larger clone. The chain has TRBV6-1 and TRBJ2-3; D might be TRBD1 (5 bases). Looked up from germline, CDR1 is MNHNS and CDR2 is SASEGT. The CDR3 extends over 13 amino acids. V gave up 5 bases and J gave up 6 bases, with 12 bases separating them. In nucleotides, the CDR3 is TGTGCCAGCAGTACCAGGGCCGGGGATACGCAGTATTTT. It yields the protein CASSTRAGDTQYF.

This clonotype was picked up many times. V gene TRBV6-5 combines with J gene TRBJ1-1, with a weak D call TRBD1 (5 bases). The CDR3 is 17 amino acids. Trimming took 4 bases from V and 1 from J, leaving 19 bases between them. Germline V gene lookup returns CDR1 MNHEY and CDR2 SVGAGI. CDR3 DNA sequence: TGTGCCAGCAGTTCAGCCCGTGGGGCAGGCCCGAACACTGAAGCTTTCTTT. It yields the protein CASSSARGAGPNTEAFF.

In this sample, this clonotype turned up a few times. The chain is built from TRBV19 and TRBJ2-7; 7 bases are shared with TRBD1. There are 16 residues in the CDR3. The J segment lost 3 bases and the V segment lost 0 bases, leaving 8 bases of the junction unmatched. Germline V gene sequence: CDR1 LNHDA, CDR2 SQIVND (reference sequence). This CDR3 reads CASSIDRDRPNYEQYF. CDR3 bases: TGTGCCAGTAGTATAGACCGGGACAGACCCAACTACGAGCAGTACTTC.

Many counts were recorded for this clonotype. The CDR3 DNA reads TGCAGTGCTAGAGATATCTTTGGGGCAGGCAGCTCCTACGAGCAGTACTTC. It encodes CSARDIFGAGSSYEQYF. The V and J genes are TRBV20-1 and TRBJ2-7, with D possibly matching TRBD1 (5 bases). The V gene's germline CDR1 is DFQATT and CDR2 SNEGSKA (reference sequence). The CDR3 runs 17 residues. Trimming cost V 0 bases and J 0 bases, with 18 bases left between them.

This clonotype was detected many times. V and J are TRBV6-1 and TRBJ1-1; D remains unclear. Trimming removed 4 bases from V and 0 bases from J, with 6 bases in between. The CDR3 has 13 amino acids. The germline V gene has CDR1 MNHNS and CDR2 SASEGT. The CDR3 DNA reads as TGTGCCAGCAGTGTGGCGGTGAACACTGAAGCTTTCTTT. Translated: CASSVAVNTEAFF.

This clonotype was seen at least ten times. The chain recombines TRBV5-8 with TRBJ2-2; either TRBD1 or TRBD2 may supply D (6 bases each). Trimming stripped 0 bases from V and 7 bases from J, with 16 bases between. This CDR3 region has 16 residues. From germline, CDR1 is SGHTS and CDR2 YDEGEE. CDR3 bases: TGTGCCAGCAGCTTGGCCCGGTGGGGGGCCAACGGGGAGCTGTTTTTT. As protein: CASSLARWGANGELFF.

Remarks on this clonotype: Relative to the germline gene, one junction end is altered; a read error may explain this. The chain employs TRBV7-2 and TRBJ2-3; the D is unclear. There are 11 residues in the CDR3. Germline V CDR1 and CDR2: SGHTA, FQGNSA. CDR3 bases: TGTGCCAGCAGCCTCGACTTACAGCAGTCCTTC. Translating gives CASSLDLQQSF.

In this sample, this clonotype turned up many times. V and J are TRBV5-1 and TRBJ2-5; D ambiguous. V lost 0 bases to trimming and J lost 5 bases, with 8 bases between them. This CDR3 comprises 13 residues. The germline V gene has CDR1 SGHRS and CDR2 YFSETQ. For the CDR3, the DNA is TGCGCCAGCAGCTTGGCGTCTAGGGAGACCCAGTACTTC. This gives the protein CASSLASRETQYF.

Comments on this clonotype: With only one base between it and a far larger clone, this is likely a read error. J is TRBJ2-3 and V is TRBV7-2, with TRBD1 matching over 7 bases. Germline V CDR1 and CDR2: SGHTA, FQGNSA. V dropped 3 bases and J dropped 10; count of bases not matched to a gene: 10. The CDR3 is 14 amino acids. This CDR3 reads CASSFRLDRDAQYF. CDR3 in DNA: TGTGCCAGCAGCTTCCGCCTTGACAGGGACGCGCAGTATTTT.

This clonotype has a count of ten or more. The V and J genes are TRBV7-8 and TRBJ2-7; D is ambiguous. CDR1 and CDR2 (germline): SGHVS, FQNEAQ. V was pared by 5 bases and J by 11 bases, with 28 bases between. The length of the CDR3 is 16 residues. The CDR3 spells CASSTYDRIIAGLKYF. The CDR3 DNA follows: TGTGCCAGCAGCACATACGACCGGATCATCGCTGGGCTAAAGTACTTC.

Remarks on this clonotype: A much larger clone differs from this one at a single base, so this may be a read error. A read error is likely, as this CDR3 ends without the conserved phenylalanine or tryptophan. Because the CDR3's place on the DNA is in doubt, the DNA is left out and the CDR3 is given as listed by TCRdb. The chain employs TRBV6-9 and TRBJ1-2. Germline CDR1 MNHGY, CDR2 SVAAGI. The CDR3 is 16 residues long, ends included. The CDR3 sequence: CASSSSFSPGFATLAL.

This clonotype was picked up many times. The chain joins TRBV5-1 to TRBJ1-6, with D tentatively TRBD1 (6 bases). The CDR3 is 13 residues long. Germline V gives CDR1 SGHRS, CDR2 YFSETQ. V gave up 4 bases and J gave up 7 bases, with 9 bases separating them. The CDR3 spells CASSRTVNSPLHF. The CDR3 bases are TGCGCCAGCAGCCGGACAGTAAATTCACCCCTCCACTTT.

This clonotype appeared many times. The CDR3 bases are TGTGCCAGTCTCGGACTAGAAGGGCGTGAGCAGTTCTTC. Translation: CASLGLEGREQFF. The chain combines TRBV19 with TRBJ2-1, with 7 bases fitting TRBD2. The germline CDR1 and CDR2 sequences are LNHDA and SQIVND (reference sequence). After removal of 8 bases from V and 9 bases from J, the junction contained 10 bases not matched to a gene. The CDR3 extends over 13 amino acids. The full variable domain, in which reference TRBV19 and TRBJ2-1 provide the parts outside the CDR3, is DGGITQSPKYLFRKEGQNVTLSCEQNLNHDAMYWYRQDPGQGLRLIYYSQIVNDFQKGDIAEGYSVSREKKESFPLTVTSAQKNPTAFYLCASLGLEGREQFFGPGTRLTVL.

A note on this clonotype: A much larger clone differs from this one at a single base, so this may be a read error. The rearrangement joins TRBV12-3 or TRBV12-4 to TRBJ1-1; D is uncertain. The CDR3 spans 14 residues. In nucleotides, the CDR3 is TGTGCCTGCAGACCCAGACAACAGAACACTGAAGCTTTCTTT. It yields the protein CACRPRQQNTEAFF.

This clonotype was observed many times. The chain has TRBV18 and TRBJ1-4; D remains unclear. V shed 2 bases and J shed 1 base, with 2 bases lying between them. CDR3 length: 13 amino acids. Germline V gene lookup returns CDR1 KGHSH and CDR2 LQKENI. The CDR3 sequence is CASSPGTNEKLFF. The DNA for the CDR3 is TGTGCCAGCTCACCAGGAACTAATGAAAAACTGTTTTTT.

This clonotype was observed many times. The chain recombines TRBV6-2 or TRBV6-3 with TRBJ1-5, with 7 bases identical to TRBD1. The V and J ends lost 8 bases and 6 bases, in that order; junction bases with no gene match: 10. CDR1 and CDR2 from the germline V gene are MNHEY and SVGEGT. The CDR3 contains 14 residues. The CDR3 DNA is TGTGCCAGCTGGTCACCAGGGGGGAGTCAGCCCCAGCATTTT. Translating gives CASWSPGGSQPQHF.

This clonotype appeared a few times. This sequence joins TRBV9 and TRBJ2-1, with D possibly TRBD2 on 6 matching bases. Trimming pared 7 bases from V and 0 bases from J, leaving 17 bases between. The CDR3 loop spans 16 amino acids. The germline gives CDR1 SGDLS, CDR2 YYNGEE. CDR3 sequence (DNA): TGTGCCAGCGAGCTTGGAGCGGGCAACTCCTACAATGAGCAGTTCTTC. It is translated as CASELGAGNSYNEQFF. The full variable domain, in which reference TRBV9 and TRBJ2-1 provide the parts outside the CDR3, is DSGVTQTPKHLITATGQRVTLRCSPRSGDLSVYWYQQSLDQGLQFLIQYYNGEERAKGNILERFSAQQFPDLHSELNLSSLELGDSALYFCASELGAGNSYNEQFFGPGTRLTVL.